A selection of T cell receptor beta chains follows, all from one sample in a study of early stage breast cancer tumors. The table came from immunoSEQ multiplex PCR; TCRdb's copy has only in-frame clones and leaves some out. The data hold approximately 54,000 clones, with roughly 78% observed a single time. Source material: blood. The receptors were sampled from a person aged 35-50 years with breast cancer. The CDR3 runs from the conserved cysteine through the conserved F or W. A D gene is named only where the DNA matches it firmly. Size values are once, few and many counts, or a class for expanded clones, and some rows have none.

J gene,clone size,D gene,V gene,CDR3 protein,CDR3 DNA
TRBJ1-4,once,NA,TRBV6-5,CASSRTRAGEKLFF,TGTGCCAGCAGTAGGACCAGGGCCGGTGAAAAACTGTTTTTT
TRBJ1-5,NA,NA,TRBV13,CASSRVQGRNQPQHF,TGTGCCAGCAGCCGAGTACAGGGACGCAATCAGCCCCAGCATTTT
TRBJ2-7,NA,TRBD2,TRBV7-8,CASSTTGLAGVEQYF,TGTGCCAGCAGCACTACTGGACTAGCCGGTGTCGAGCAGTACTTC
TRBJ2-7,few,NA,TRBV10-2,CATLLSYEQYF,TGCGCCACCCTTCTATCCTACGAGCAGTACTTC
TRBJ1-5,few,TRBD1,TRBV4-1,CASSQGTGHQPQHF,TGCGCCAGCAGCCAAGGGACAGGGCATCAGCCCCAGCATTTT
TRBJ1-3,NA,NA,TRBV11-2,CASSLQGNTGNTIYF,TGTGCCAGCAGCTTACAGGGCAATACTGGAAACACCATATATTTT
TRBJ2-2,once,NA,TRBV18,CASSLAIRGTGELFF,TGTGCCAGCTCACTAGCGATCCGCGGCACCGGGGAGCTGTTTTTT
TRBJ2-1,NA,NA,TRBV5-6,CASSLGPASVTEQFF,TGTGCCAGCAGCTTAGGTCCCGCATCGGTCACTGAGCAGTTCTTC
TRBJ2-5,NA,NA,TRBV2,CASSEGTVVETQYF,TGTGCCAGCAGTGAAGGGACAGTAGTAGAGACCCAGTACTTC
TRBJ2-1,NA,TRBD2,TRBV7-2,CASSQTSGGNSYNEQFF,TGTGCCAGCAGCCAAACTAGCGGGGGAAACTCCTACAATGAGCAGTTCTTC
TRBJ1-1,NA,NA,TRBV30,CAWSRGGPTEAFF,TGTGCCTGGAGCCGGGGGGGGCCCACTGAAGCTTTCTTT
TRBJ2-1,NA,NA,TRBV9,CASSEEGGGYNEQFF,TGTGCCAGCAGCGAAGAGGGAGGGGGGTACAATGAGCAGTTCTTC
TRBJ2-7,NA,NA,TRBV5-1,CASSLVPGAYEQYF,TGCGCCAGCAGCTTAGTCCCAGGGGCCTACGAGCAGTACTTC
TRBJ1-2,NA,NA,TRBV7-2,CASSWGFNYGYTF,TGTGCCAGCAGCTGGGGGTTTAACTATGGCTACACCTTC
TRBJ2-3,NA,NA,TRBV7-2,CASSRHSGSSTDTQYF,TGTGCCAGCAGCCGCCATTCCGGTAGCAGCACAGATACGCAGTATTTT
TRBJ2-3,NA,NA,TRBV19,CASSIGEGITTDTQYF,TGTGCCAGTAGTATAGGGGAAGGTATTACTACAGATACGCAGTATTTT
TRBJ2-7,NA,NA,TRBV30,CAWSAQAGEQYF,TGTGCCTGGAGTGCGCAGGCGGGCGAGCAGTACTTC
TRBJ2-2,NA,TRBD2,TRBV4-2,CASSLARLAQGGGELFF,TGTGCCAGCAGCCTCGCCAGACTAGCGCAAGGAGGAGGGGAGCTGTTTTTT
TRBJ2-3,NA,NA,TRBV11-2,CASSLNTDTQYF,TGTGCCAGCAGCTTAAACACAGATACGCAGTATTTT
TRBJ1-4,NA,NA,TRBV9,CASSVMAGTNEKLFF,TGTGCCAGCAGCGTAATGGCTGGGACTAATGAAAAACTGTTTTTT
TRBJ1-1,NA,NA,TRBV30,CAWSVGGTLEAFF,TGTGCCTGGAGTGTAGGGGGGACATTGGAAGCTTTCTTT
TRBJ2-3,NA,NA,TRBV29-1,CSTLGDQGRGTDTQYF,TGCAGCACGCTAGGGGATCAGGGTAGGGGTACAGATACGCAGTATTTT
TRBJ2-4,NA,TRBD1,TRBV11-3,CASSLRTGVDIQYF,TGTGCCAGCAGCTTAAGGACAGGAGTTGACATTCAGTACTTC
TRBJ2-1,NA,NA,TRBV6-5,CASGTVRYNEQFF,TGTGCCAGCGGGACTGTAAGATACAATGAGCAGTTCTTC
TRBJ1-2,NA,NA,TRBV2,CGSGVDYYGYTF,TGTGGATCCGGTGTGGACTACTATGGCTACACCTTC
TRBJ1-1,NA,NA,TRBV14,CASSRDGPTEAFF,TGTGCCAGCAGCCGAGACGGCCCCACTGAAGCTTTCTTT
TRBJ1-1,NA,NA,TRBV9,CASSPTHRVNTEAFF,TGTGCCAGCAGTCCTACCCACAGGGTGAACACTGAAGCTTTCTTT
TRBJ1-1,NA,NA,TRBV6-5,CASNYSPGVNTEAFF,TGTGCCAGCAACTATTCCCCAGGGGTGAACACTGAAGCTTTCTTT
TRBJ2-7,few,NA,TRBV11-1,CASSWWDDGTYEQYF,TGTGCCAGCAGCTGGTGGGACGATGGGACGTACGAGCAGTACTTC
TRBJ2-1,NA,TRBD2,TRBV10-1,CASSESGWQDEAGVVYNEQFF,TGCGCCAGCAGTGAGTCGGGGTGGCAGGACGAAGCGGGAGTAGTCTACAATGAGCAGTTCTTC
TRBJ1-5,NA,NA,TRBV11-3,CASSQGTGKPQHF,TGTGCCAGCAGCCAGGGCACGGGGAAACCCCAGCATTTT
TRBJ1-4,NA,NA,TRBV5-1,CASSLGGGEKLFF,TGCGCCAGCAGCTTGGGCGGGGGTGAAAAACTGTTTTTT
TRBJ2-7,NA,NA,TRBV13,CASSQIGGPHLYEQYF,TGTGCCAGCAGCCAAATAGGGGGTCCCCATCTCTACGAGCAGTACTTC
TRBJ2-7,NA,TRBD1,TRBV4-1,CASSQAAGGRTGAVPYF,TGCGCCAGCAGCCAAGCGGCCGGGGGCCGGACAGGGGCGGTCCCCTACTTC
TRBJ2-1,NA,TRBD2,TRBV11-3,CASSYLAGGENEQFF,TGTGCCAGCAGCTACCTAGCGGGAGGGGAGAATGAGCAGTTCTTC
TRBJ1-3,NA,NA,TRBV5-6,CASSFQGSGSGNTIYF,TGTGCCAGCAGCTTCCAGGGATCCGGCTCTGGAAACACCATATATTTT
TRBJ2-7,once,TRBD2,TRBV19,CASSPRTSPPYEQYF,TGTGCCAGTAGTCCGCGGACTAGCCCGCCCTACGAGCAGTACTTC
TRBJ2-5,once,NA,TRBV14,CASSHRLGGGETQYF,TGTGCCAGCAGCCACCGCCTAGGGGGAGGAGAGACCCAGTACTTC
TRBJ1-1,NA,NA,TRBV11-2,CASSLDWGEAFF,TGTGCCAGCAGCTTAGATTGGGGTGAAGCTTTCTTT
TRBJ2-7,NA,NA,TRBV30,CAWSLGGGEQYF,TGTGCCTGGAGCCTCGGAGGGGGAGAGCAGTACTTC
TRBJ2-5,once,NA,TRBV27,CASSLSSQETQYF,TGTGCCAGCAGTTTATCGAGCCAAGAGACCCAGTACTTC
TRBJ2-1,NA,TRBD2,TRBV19,CASTSRGSGPNEQFF,TGTGCCAGTACCTCCCGGGGTAGCGGGCCCAATGAGCAGTTCTTC
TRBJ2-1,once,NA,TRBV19,CASTRGGSYNEQFF,TGTGCCAGTACCAGGGGAGGGTCCTACAATGAGCAGTTCTTC
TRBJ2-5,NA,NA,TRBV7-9,CASSPLLQEETQYF,TGTGCCAGCAGCCCCCTTTTGCAGGAAGAGACCCAGTACTTC
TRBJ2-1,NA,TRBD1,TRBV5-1,CASSSNPGTGGYNEQFF,TGCGCCAGCAGCTCGAACCCCGGGACAGGGGGCTACAATGAGCAGTTCTTC
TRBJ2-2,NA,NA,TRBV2,CASSGQLLDWNTGELFF,TGTGCCAGCAGCGGACAGTTACTAGACTGGAACACCGGGGAGCTGTTTTTT
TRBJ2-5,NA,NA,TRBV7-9,CASRADRQTQYF,TGTGCCAGCAGGGCAGATAGACAGACCCAGTACTTC
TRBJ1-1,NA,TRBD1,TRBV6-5,CASTPDRVEAFF,TGTGCCAGCACCCCCGACAGGGTTGAAGCTTTCTTT
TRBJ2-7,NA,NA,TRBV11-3,CASRAENSYEQYF,TGTGCCAGCAGGGCGGAGAACTCCTACGAGCAGTACTTC
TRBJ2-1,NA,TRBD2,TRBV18,CASSPTSGSSSYNEQFF,TGTGCCAGCTCACCGACTAGCGGTTCCAGCTCCTACAATGAGCAGTTCTTC
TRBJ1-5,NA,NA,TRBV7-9,CASSSGAGLQPQHF,TGTGCCAGCAGCTCCGGAGCGGGCCTACAGCCCCAGCATTTT
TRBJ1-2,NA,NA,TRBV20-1,CSAYREGGYTF,TGCAGTGCTTACAGGGAGGGTGGCTACACCTTC
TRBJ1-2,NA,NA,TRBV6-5,CASSRGSGYTF,TGTGCCAGCTCCAGGGGCTCTGGCTACACCTTC
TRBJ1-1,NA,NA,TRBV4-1,CASSQEYGTSEAFF,TGCGCCAGCAGCCAAGAATACGGGACCTCTGAAGCTTTCTTT
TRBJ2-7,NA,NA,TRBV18,CASSPHSYEQYF,TGTGCCAGCTCACCCCACTCCTACGAGCAGTACTTC
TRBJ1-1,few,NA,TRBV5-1,CASSPARQIEAFF,TGCGCCAGCAGCCCCGCCCGACAGATTGAAGCTTTCTTT
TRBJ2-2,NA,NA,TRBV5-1,CASRSDTNTGELFF,TGCGCCAGCAGATCGGATACCAACACCGGGGAGCTGTTTTTT
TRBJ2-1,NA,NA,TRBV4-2,CASSQEVNNEQFF,TGTGCCAGCAGCCAAGAAGTCAACAATGAGCAGTTCTTC
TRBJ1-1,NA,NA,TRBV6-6,CASSYTLGGTEAFF,TGTGCCAGCAGTTACACCCTAGGGGGCACTGAAGCTTTCTTT